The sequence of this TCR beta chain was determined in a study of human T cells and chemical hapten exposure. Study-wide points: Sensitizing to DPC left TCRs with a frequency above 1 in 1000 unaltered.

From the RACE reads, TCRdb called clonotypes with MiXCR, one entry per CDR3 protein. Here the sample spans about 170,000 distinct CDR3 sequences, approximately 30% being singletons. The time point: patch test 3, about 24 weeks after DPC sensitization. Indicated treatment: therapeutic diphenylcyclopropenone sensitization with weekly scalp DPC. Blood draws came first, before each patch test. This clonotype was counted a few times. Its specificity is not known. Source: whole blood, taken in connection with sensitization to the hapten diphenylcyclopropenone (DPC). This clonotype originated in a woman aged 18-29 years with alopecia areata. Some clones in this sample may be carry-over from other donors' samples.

CDR3 in amino acids: CASSQEEDTEAFF. The DNA of the CDR3 is TGCGCCAGCAGCCAAGAGGAGGACACTGAAGCTTTCTTT. This chain connects TRBV4-3 to TRBJ1-1, with D unresolved. This CDR3 has 13 amino acids. The V end was cut by 0 bases, the J end by 3 bases, with 5 bases between. Germline CDR1 LGHNA, CDR2 YSLEER.